This paragraph reports one T cell receptor (beta chain). Other DNA sequences in the same sample also yield this CDR3. As originally analysed: Estimates of nucleated cell counts were drawn from the amplification of reference gene primers. Here immunoSEQ multiplex PCR was the method, and the copy in TCRdb shows in-frame clones only, minus some. Clonal size and the V and J genes are those of that table, whereas D and trimming came from the DNA. This sample has 35,000 to 40,000 clones; 80% to 90% occur once, and the top ten carry 1.5% to 2%. In germline, CDR1 is SGHRS, CDR2 YFSETQ. The V gene end was trimmed by 3 bases and the J gene end by 3 bases; junction bases not matched to a gene: 4. The length of the CDR3 is 15 residues. The data stem from a study of blood T cell repertoires in COVID-19. The wider study: T cells, B-cell-depleted T cells, or PBMCs provided the cDNA or gDNA that served as material.

The chain employs TRBV5-1 and TRBJ1-2; 11 bases line up with TRBD1. Sequenced input: peripheral blood. The TCR was taken from a man aged 60 to 75 with COVID-19, enrolled during active disease. CDR3 in amino acids: CASSSDRGLDYGYTF. The CDR3 nucleotides are TGCGCCAGCAGCTCGGACAGGGGGCTTGACTATGGCTACACCTTC.